One and the same sample provided the 26 T cell receptor beta chains below, sequenced in a study of graft-versus-host responses after intestinal transplantation. These TCRs' antigens remain unknown. The data were produced by immunoSEQ multiplex PCR, yet TCRdb's version contains in-frame clones alone and is incomplete. This sample has about 88,000 clones, with roughly 88% found just once. The input for sequencing was unstimulated CD4+ T cells sorted from spleen or lymph node cells, taken before intestinal transplant. All receptors derive from a human donor who received an intestinal transplant.

This chain connects TRBV6-1 to TRBJ2-3; D is perhaps TRBD2 (5 bases). The germline gives CDR1 MNHNS, CDR2 SASEGT. The CDR3 loop spans 16 amino acids. Trimming removed 2 bases from V and 2 bases from J, with 14 bases in between. The CDR3 region is CASSELPRGATDTQYF. As DNA, the CDR3 is TGTGCCAGCAGTGAACTTCCTCGGGGTGCCACAGATACGCAGTATTTT.

This chain joins TRBV5-4 and TRBJ1-1, with 8 bases aligning to TRBD1. V lost 7 bases to trimming and J lost 0 bases; unmatched junction nucleotides: 2. CDR1 and CDR2 from the germline V gene are SGHNT and YYREEE (reference sequence). The CDR3 is 13 amino acids. The CDR3 here is CASSTGVNTEAFF. The CDR3 DNA is TGTGCCAGCTCGACAGGGGTGAACACTGAAGCTTTCTTT.

The V and J genes are TRBV5-1 and TRBJ1-2; 8 bases line up with TRBD1. This CDR3 has 16 residues. Germline V gene lookup returns CDR1 SGHRS and CDR2 YFSETQ. The V segment lost 0 bases and the J segment 7 bases; nucleotides outside the gene matches: 11. CDR3 amino acids: CASSLEWTGRLFGYTF. CDR3 DNA sequence: TGCGCCAGCAGCTTGGAGTGGACAGGGCGTCTTTTTGGCTACACCTTC.

This clone showed up just once. The chain couples TRBV5-1 to TRBJ2-5; 9 bases line up with TRBD2. Germline CDR1 reads SGHRS; CDR2 reads YFSETQ. CDR3 size: 14 residues. Trimming cost V 4 bases and J 10 bases; bases outside gene matches: 11. The CDR3 sequence: CASSGLAGPNDQYF. CDR3 DNA: TGCGCCAGCAGCGGGCTAGCGGGGCCGAATGACCAGTACTTC.

CDR3 loop: CASNSGTVHQETQYF. The CDR3 DNA reads as TGTGCCAGCAATTCCGGGACAGTCCACCAAGAGACCCAGTACTTC. The chain carries TRBV6-7 and TRBJ2-5; 7 positions match TRBD1. TRBV6-7 is identified as an open reading frame with a role that is uncertain. The CDR3 loop spans 15 amino acids. V trimming: 7 bases; J trimming: 0 bases; junction bases outside the gene matches: 8.

Comments on this clone: This sample includes further DNA sequences coding for the same CDR3. V gene TRBV15 combines with J gene TRBJ1-2; TRBD1 matches at 9 bases. The CDR3 totals 15 residues. The V gene's germline CDR1 is LNHNV and CDR2 YYDKDF (reference sequence). The trim removed 1 base at V and 3 bases at J, leaving 3 bases unmatched. For the CDR3, the DNA is TGTGCCACCAGCAGAGTGGGGACAGGGCACTATGGCTACACCTTC. This gives the protein CATSRVGTGHYGYTF.

The CDR3, as DNA: TGTGCCAGCTCACCGACACCGGGACACGAAGCTTTCTTT. It encodes CASSPTPGHEAFF. This chain links TRBV18 with TRBJ1-1; maybe TRBD1 (6 bases). Per the germline V gene, CDR1 is KGHSH and CDR2 is LQKENI. This CDR3 spans 13 amino acids. Trimming pared 3 bases from V and 8 bases from J, leaving 13 bases between.

This sequence joins TRBV6-1 and TRBJ1-5, with TRBD1 as a possible D gene (5 bases). Trimming cost V 11 bases and J 1 base, with 15 bases left between them. Germline loops: CDR1 MNHNS, CDR2 SASEGT. The CDR3 has 14 amino acids. Written as DNA, the CDR3 is TGTGCCGTCCGGGGGGAACCCAGCAATCAGCCCCAGCATTTT. This sequence encodes CAVRGEPSNQPQHF.

The gene calls are TRBV5-1 and TRBJ2-3, with 11 bases fitting TRBD2. Trimming took 3 bases from V and 8 from J; bases not matched to a gene: 11. The CDR3 is 16 amino acids. Germline V gene sequence: CDR1 SGHRS, CDR2 YFSETQ. The CDR3 region is CASSWISGGAGGTQYF. Written as DNA, the CDR3 is TGCGCCAGCAGCTGGATTAGCGGGGGGGCCGGTGGTACGCAGTATTTT.

V gene TRBV28 combines with J gene TRBJ2-1; 9 positions match TRBD2. The V segment lost 3 bases and the J segment 0 bases; nucleotides outside the gene matches: 6. CDR1 is MDHEN, CDR2 SYDVKM, per germline. The CDR3 totals 17 residues. The CDR3 here is CASSFSGGTRSYNEQFF. The DNA of the CDR3 is TGTGCCAGCAGTTTTAGCGGGGGTACCCGCTCCTACAATGAGCAGTTCTTC.

The chain combines TRBV7-9 with TRBJ1-1, with 9 bases lining up with TRBD1. The CDR3 loop spans 17 amino acids. V was clipped by 4 bases and J by 2 bases; unmatched bases: 11. CDR1 and CDR2 from the germline V gene are SEHNR and FQNEAQ (reference sequence). The CDR3 is CASSYGQGTLKNTEAFF. CDR3 DNA: TGTGCCAGCAGCTACGGACAGGGGACGTTGAAAAACACTGAAGCTTTCTTT.

On this clone: A read error may produce the germline difference seen at one junction end. V is TRBV7-7 and J is TRBJ2-3; TRBD2 is a possible D gene (6 bases). Germline loops: CDR1 SSHAT, CDR2 FNYEAQ (reference sequence). CDR3 length: 17 residues. CDR3 in amino acids: CASSLGPPASGTDTQYF. The CDR3 DNA is TGTGCTAGCAGCTTGGGTCCCCCGGCTAGCGGCACAGATACGCAGTATTTT.

The rearrangement links TRBV5-1 to TRBJ1-5; 7 nucleotides agree with TRBD1. This CDR3 spans 16 amino acids. From germline, CDR1 is SGHRS and CDR2 YFSETQ. Losses at the gene ends were 0 bases for V and 11 bases for J; bases not matched to a gene: 14. This chain's CDR3 is CASSLVSGQQIRAQHF. The CDR3 DNA is TGCGCCAGCAGCTTGGTATCGGGACAGCAAATTAGGGCCCAGCATTTT.

The rearrangement joins TRBV5-1 to TRBJ2-5; D might be TRBD2 (5 bases). This CDR3 is built from 14 residues. V gave up 4 bases and J gave up 4 bases, with 14 bases separating them. Germline values: CDR1 SGHRS, CDR2 YFSETQ. CDR3 residues: CASSAALEAETQYF. Written as DNA, the CDR3 is TGCGCCAGCAGCGCAGCGCTGGAGGCAGAGACCCAGTACTTC.

The chain carries TRBV5-1 and TRBJ2-7; 10 bases are shared with TRBD1. With V trimmed by 4 bases and J by 5 bases, 6 bases remained unmatched. The CDR3 consists of 14 residues. Germline CDR1 reads SGHRS; CDR2 reads YFSETQ. CDR3 residues: CASSPFGTGDEQYF. The CDR3 nucleotides read TGCGCCAGCAGCCCATTCGGGACAGGGGACGAGCAGTACTTC.

The rearrangement joins TRBV6-5 to TRBJ2-7; 11 nucleotides align to TRBD1. V was pared by 4 bases and J by 2 bases, with 4 bases of the junction left unmatched. The CDR3 is 15 residues long. Germline CDR1 is MNHEY and CDR2 is SVGAGI. The CDR3, as DNA: TGTGCCAGCAGTTCCGGGACAGGGGGGACCTACGAGCAGTACTTC. Residues: CASSSGTGGTYEQYF.

This chain joins TRBV5-4 and TRBJ1-1, with TRBD1 matching over 12 bases. Germline trimming cut 4 bases from V and 2 bases from J; bases unmatched to any gene: 12. CDR1 is SGHNT and CDR2 is YYREEE in the germline V gene (reference sequence). The CDR3 covers 18 residues. The CDR3 sequence is CASSPGDRGLLFNTEAFF. The CDR3 region has the DNA TGTGCCAGCAGCCCGGGGGACAGGGGGCTTCTATTTAACACTGAAGCTTTCTTT.

The rearrangement joins TRBV10-3 to TRBJ1-5; 8 positions agree with TRBD1. The germline V gene encodes CDR1 ENHRY and CDR2 SYGVKD. This CDR3 region has 14 residues. Germline trimming cut 10 bases from V and 2 bases from J; bases unmatched to any gene: 7. The CDR3 region has the DNA TGTGCCACGGGCCCGGACAGGGGCAATCAGCCCCAGCATTTT. Its protein is CATGPDRGNQPQHF.

The chain recombines TRBV6-5 with TRBJ1-6; tentative D call: TRBD1 (6 bases). The CDR3 is 14 residues long. V was trimmed by 2 bases and J by 7 bases, leaving 9 bases between them. The germline CDR1 and CDR2 sequences are MNHEY and SVGAGI. The DNA for the CDR3 is TGTGCCAGCAGTTACCTCCAGGGGAATTCACCCCTCCACTTT. Its translation is CASSYLQGNSPLHF.

The genes are TRBV11-2 and TRBJ2-5; D possibly corresponds to TRBD2 (5 bases). Trimming pared 8 bases from V and 4 bases from J, leaving 14 bases between. CDR1 is SGHAT and CDR2 is FQNNGV in the germline V gene. This CDR3 is 13 amino acids long. In DNA, the CDR3 is TGTGCCAGCGGGCTAGCTCCCCGAGAGACCCAGTACTTC. Its protein product is CASGLAPRETQYF. Full variable domain (remainder filled in from reference TRBV11-2 and TRBJ2-5): EAGVAQSPRYKIIEKRQSVAFWCNPISGHATLYWYQQILGQGPKLLIQFQNNGVVDDSQLPKDRFSAERLKGVDSTLKIQPAKLEDSAVYLCASGLAPRETQYFGPGTRLLVL.

The J gene is TRBJ1-5, the V gene TRBV19, with D perhaps matching TRBD1 (5 bases). Per the germline V gene, CDR1 is LNHDA and CDR2 is SQIVND (reference sequence). Trimming stripped 8 bases from V and 3 bases from J, with 20 bases between. This CDR3 is built from 16 residues. CDR3 protein: CASRSVTGLNNQPQHF. The CDR3 DNA sequence: TGTGCCAGTCGTTCCGTCACGGGACTCAACAATCAGCCCCAGCATTTT.

V is TRBV5-6 and J is TRBJ2-5, with TRBD1 matching over 10 bases. The DNA end is a closer match to TRBJ2-7, so the J assignment may be wrong. The CDR3 extends over 13 amino acids. Germline V gives CDR1 SGHDT, CDR2 YYEEEE. The CDR3 DNA reads TGTGCCAGCCACCGGGACAGGGGCTACGAGCAGTACTTC. Translation gives CASHRDRGYEQYF.

This sequence joins TRBV7-9 and TRBJ1-2, with D unresolved. Looked up from germline, CDR1 is SEHNR and CDR2 is FQNEAQ (reference sequence). This CDR3 spans 13 amino acids. The V end was cut by 1 base, the J end by 3 bases, with 6 bases between. The CDR3 DNA is TGTGCCAGCAGCTTAGACACCTACTATGGCTACACCTTC. Protein sequence: CASSLDTYYGYTF.

The chain has TRBV5-1 and TRBJ1-2; D ambiguous. V was clipped by 0 bases and J by 11 bases, with 11 bases between them. The CDR3 is 12 residues long. Germline loops: CDR1 SGHRS, CDR2 YFSETQ. The DNA of the CDR3 is TGCGCCAGCAGCTTGGATATCGGGGAATACACCTTC. The encoded protein is CASSLDIGEYTF.

The chain couples TRBV4-1 to TRBJ2-1, with no clear D. CDR1 MGHRA and CDR2 YSYEKL come from the germline V gene. The CDR3 consists of 15 residues. Trimming shortened V by 0 bases and J by 0 bases, and 6 bases separated the two germline ends. The CDR3 region has the DNA TGCGCCAGCAGCCAAGAGCCGGGCTCCTACAATGAGCAGTTCTTC. The encoded protein is CASSQEPGSYNEQFF.

The rearrangement uses TRBV5-1 and TRBJ2-5, with 8 bases fitting TRBD2. V shed 4 bases and J 6 bases; nucleotides not matched to a gene: 8. This CDR3 region has 14 residues. Looked up from germline, CDR1 is SGHRS and CDR2 is YFSETQ. This CDR3 reads CASSTGGGSQTQYF. The CDR3, as DNA: TGCGCCAGCAGCACCGGCGGGGGGTCGCAGACCCAGTACTTC.